Given below is one TCR beta chain in context. Its antigen is unidentified. This sample is part of a study of T cell responses to AZD1222 COVID-19 vaccine. Sequenced by immunoSEQ multiplex PCR; TCRdb stores in-frame clones only, minus some. The data show about 130,000 clones, more than 80% seen once. The study, taken as a whole, reports: No repertoire was sampled before or during the peak T cell response, only after it. When two AZD1222 doses had been given, Spike-specific TCR breadth and depth rose. White British donors predominated, females outnumbered males, and clonal diversity was possibly underestimated. Distributed over spike, vaccine-associated CD4 TCRs predominated at 160-218 and 743-854.

Sequenced material: peripheral blood, taken 28 days after the second AZD1222 dose. This clonotype was obtained from an adult who received the AZD1222 COVID-19 vaccine.

CDR3 in amino acids: CATSEQTNQPQHF. The CDR3 region has the DNA TGTGCCACCAGTGAACAGACTAATCAGCCCCAGCATTTT. The rearrangement uses TRBV24-1 and TRBJ1-5; D unresolved. Trimming shortened V by 4 bases and J by 4 bases, and 7 bases separated the two germline ends. The CDR3 sequence is 13 residues long. Germline V gives CDR1 KGHDR, CDR2 SFDVKD.